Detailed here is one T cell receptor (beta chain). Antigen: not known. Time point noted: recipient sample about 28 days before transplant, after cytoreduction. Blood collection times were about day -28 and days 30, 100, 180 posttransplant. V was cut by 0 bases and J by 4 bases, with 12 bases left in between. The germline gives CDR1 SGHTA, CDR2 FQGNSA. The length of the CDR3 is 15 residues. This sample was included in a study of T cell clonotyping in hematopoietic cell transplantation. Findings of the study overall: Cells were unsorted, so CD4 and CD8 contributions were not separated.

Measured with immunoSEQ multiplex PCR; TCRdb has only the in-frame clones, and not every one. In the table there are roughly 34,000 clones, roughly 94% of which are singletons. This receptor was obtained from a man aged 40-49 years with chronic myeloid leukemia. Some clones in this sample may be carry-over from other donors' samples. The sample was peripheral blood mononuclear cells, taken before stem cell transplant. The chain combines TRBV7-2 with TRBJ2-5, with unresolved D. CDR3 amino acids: CASSLAPLVGETQYF. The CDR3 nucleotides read TGTGCCAGCAGCTTAGCGCCCCTAGTAGGAGAGACCCAGTACTTC.